This TCR beta chain comes out of a study of beta chain features in type 1 diabetes. About the study: Across the samples, roughly 98,000,000 sorted cells were examined in total. Study-wide points: Whether HLA type affects TCRB rearrangement stayed undetermined in the present work. More deletions and fewer insertions at VDJ junctions were seen in type 1 diabetes patients. When Type 1 diabetes patients were examined, their TCRB CDR3s proved moderately but significantly shorter in all four CD4+ subsets.

There are a few counts of this clone. The antigen is unknown. cDNA synthesis used the whole RNA isolate, giving expressed TCRB sequences. TCRdb's copy holds only in-frame clones and misses some; the assay was immunoSEQ multiplex PCR. This sample carries about 160,000 clones, around 8.3% of them seen once, and the ten largest clones take approximately 0.54%. J lost 1 base, V lost 5 bases, and 13 bases had no gene match. CDR3 size: 17 residues. Germline values: CDR1 MNHEY, CDR2 SMNVEV (reference sequence). Per donor, one heparinised blood draw averaged approximately 110 mL. V gene TRBV27 combines with J gene TRBJ2-7, with 8 bases matching TRBD1. The clonotype was recovered from a woman between 18 and 30 years old with type 1 diabetes. The sequencing input was central memory CD4+ T cells from blood. The CDR3 reads CASSPRNAGGSSYEQYF. Here the CDR3 DNA reads TGTGCCAGCAGTCCACGAAACGCAGGGGGCAGTTCCTACGAGCAGTACTTC.